The 29 T cell receptor beta chains presented below share a single source sample, sequenced in a study of blood T cell repertoires in COVID-19. Here immunoSEQ multiplex PCR was the method, and the copy in TCRdb shows in-frame clones only, minus some. Of 95,000 to 150,000 clones in the sample, more than 80% are singletons; the top ten hold about 4.7%. What was sequenced was peripheral blood. The origin of the receptors is a man aged 35-49 years with acute or convalescent COVID-19.

The chain has TRBV3-1 (or the pseudogene TRBV3-2) and TRBJ2-7; D is possibly TRBD2 (6 bases). CDR1 and CDR2 from the germline V gene are LGHDT and YNNKEL (reference sequence). This CDR3 has 16 amino acids. V was pared by 0 bases and J by 3 bases, with 15 bases between. DNA of the CDR3: TGTGCCAGCAGCCAAGATAGGGCTAGCGTCTACTACGAGCAGTACTTC. It specifies CASSQDRASVYYEQYF.

At least ten counts were recorded for this clone. The chain carries TRBV6-1 and TRBJ1-1; possibly TRBD1 for D (6 bases). The germline V gene encodes CDR1 MNHNS and CDR2 SASEGT. Trimming cost V 2 bases and J 5 bases, with 12 bases left between them. This CDR3 spans 14 amino acids. The CDR3 coding sequence is TGTGCCAGCAGTGAAACGGCAGGGGAGACTGAAGCTTTCTTT. Its translation: CASSETAGETEAFF.

The gene calls are TRBV19 and TRBJ1-2; D unclear. The CDR3 has 13 residues. V lost 0 bases and J lost 6, with 8 bases in between. Germline CDR1 LNHDA, CDR2 SQIVND (reference sequence). The CDR3 sequence is CASSIDRSDGYTF. DNA for the CDR3: TGTGCCAGTAGTATAGATCGGAGCGATGGCTACACCTTC.

This chain joins TRBV3-1 (or the pseudogene TRBV3-2) and TRBJ1-6; TRBD1 agrees at 10 bases. The length of the CDR3 is 15 residues. Trimming cost V 3 bases and J 8 bases; bases outside gene matches: 4. The germline V gene has CDR1 LGHDT and CDR2 YNNKEL (reference sequence). CDR3 residues: CASSQGQGNYSPLHF. The CDR3 DNA sequence: TGTGCCAGCAGCCAGGGACAGGGGAACTATTCACCCCTCCACTTT.

This clone has just a few counts. The CDR3 reads CASSQGQDYEQYF. The CDR3 coding sequence is TGCGCCAGCAGCCAAGGACAGGACTACGAGCAGTACTTC. V gene TRBV4-3 combines with J gene TRBJ2-7; D is perhaps TRBD1 (6 bases). The V and J ends lost 1 base and 3 bases respectively, with 7 bases between them. Germline V gene lookup returns CDR1 LGHNA and CDR2 YSLEER. CDR3 size: 13 residues.

The chain is built from TRBV7-9 and TRBJ2-1, with a tentative D call TRBD2 (5 bases). The CDR3 totals 16 residues. Germline values: CDR1 SEHNR, CDR2 FQNEAQ (reference sequence). The ends were cut back, 5 bases at V and 6 bases at J, with 20 bases in the middle. CDR3 DNA: TGTGCCAGCAGCCCATTGGACTTTGTTCGGTCCAATGAGCAGTTCTTC. This sequence encodes CASSPLDFVRSNEQFF.

The J gene is TRBJ1-5, the V gene TRBV7-5; the table gives TRBD1 as D, unverified against the DNA. TRBV7-5 is tagged as a pseudogene. This CDR3 spans 15 amino acids. The DNA of the CDR3 is TGTGCCAGAAGCCCTCCGGGACAAAGCAATCAGCCCCAGCATTTT. It yields the protein CARSPPGQSNQPQHF.

The chain recombines TRBV5-1 with TRBJ2-1, with TRBD2 matching 11 bases. J was trimmed by 8 bases and V by 5 bases; bases with no gene match: 3. The CDR3 sequence is 13 residues long. CDR1 is SGHRS, CDR2 YFSETQ, per germline. The CDR3 DNA sequence: TGCGCCAGCAGAGGTAGCGGGGGGGATGAGCAGTTCTTC. Residues: CASRGSGGDEQFF.

This clone was recorded once. V usage is TRBV6-2 or TRBV6-3 and J usage is TRBJ1-4; possibly TRBD1 for D (5 bases). The CDR3 is 13 amino acids. Germline CDR1 and CDR2: MNHEY and SVGEGT. The ends were cut back, 5 bases at V and 5 bases at J, with 9 bases in the middle. This CDR3 is CASSQGANEKLFF. The CDR3 nucleotides are TGTGCCAGCAGTCAAGGGGCCAATGAAAAACTGTTTTTT.

The chain carries TRBV30 and TRBJ2-7, with TRBD2 matching over 9 bases. V gave up 8 bases and J gave up 5 bases; unmatched junction bases: 4. Germline CDR1 GTSNPN, CDR2 SVGIG (reference sequence). The CDR3 totals 11 residues. This CDR3 is CARGLANEQYF. The CDR3 DNA follows: TGTGCCAGGGGACTAGCTAACGAGCAGTACTTC.

The chain links TRBV12-3 or TRBV12-4 to TRBJ2-7; D is unclear. V dropped 3 bases and J dropped 4 bases, with 7 bases sitting between them. There are 12 residues in the CDR3. The CDR3 DNA is TGTGCCAGCAGTTTCATCCCATACGAGCAGTACTTC. Its protein is CASSFIPYEQYF.

The chain recombines TRBV7-8 with TRBJ2-7, with 9 nucleotides matching TRBD1. The germline V gene has CDR1 SGHVS and CDR2 FQNEAQ. The CDR3 has 15 residues. With V trimmed by 5 bases and J by 0 bases, 5 bases remained unmatched. The CDR3 protein is CASSPRDRVSYEQYF. DNA for the CDR3: TGTGCCAGCAGCCCCCGGGACAGGGTCTCCTACGAGCAGTACTTC.

This rearrangement joins TRBV18 to TRBJ1-5; D is unresolved. Germline assignment: CDR1 KGHSH and CDR2 LQKENI. Trimming left V 3 bases short and J 0 bases short, with 12 bases between. CDR3 length equals 16 residues. Here the CDR3 reads CASSPEPGYSNQPQHF. In nucleotides, the CDR3 is TGTGCCAGCTCACCCGAACCGGGGTATAGCAATCAGCCCCAGCATTTT.

The chain carries TRBV6-5 and TRBJ2-3; TRBD2 aligns across 11 bases. The CDR3 extends over 15 amino acids. Germline V gives CDR1 MNHEY, CDR2 SVGAGI. V lost 4 bases, J lost 8 bases, and 8 bases stayed unmatched. CDR3 bases: TGTGCCAGCAGTTCCCAAGGACTAGCGGGCCCTACGCAGTATTTT. This gives the protein CASSSQGLAGPTQYF.

The genes are TRBV9 and TRBJ2-5, with a possible D match to TRBD2 (5 bases). The CDR3 totals 14 residues. With 2 bases removed from V and 3 bases from J, the gap between germline ends came to 11 bases. The germline V gene has CDR1 SGDLS and CDR2 YYNGEE. CDR3 nucleotides: TGTGCCAGCAGCGTGGGGTGGGGAGAAGAGACCCAGTACTTC. Protein: CASSVGWGEETQYF.

The chain combines TRBV4-3 with TRBJ1-2, with unresolved D. CDR1 and CDR2 (germline): LGHNA, YSLEER. V shed 0 bases and J shed 4 bases, with 9 bases lying between them. This CDR3 has 14 amino acids. CDR3 coding DNA: TGCGCCAGCAGCCAAGATCAGGAATCCTATGGCTACACCTTC. Protein product: CASSQDQESYGYTF.

The chain has TRBV5-1 and TRBJ2-5; a weak D match, TRBD2 (6 bases). Germline V lookup: CDR1 SGHRS, CDR2 YFSETQ. Trimming shortened V by 4 bases and J by 6 bases, and 19 bases separated the two germline ends. The CDR3 is made up of 15 amino acids. Here the CDR3 reads CASSLDPGTVKTQYF. As DNA, the CDR3 is TGCGCCAGCAGCCTGGACCCCGGGACTGTGAAGACCCAGTACTTC.

The rearrangement links TRBV7-9 to TRBJ1-4; 8 positions agree with TRBD1. V gave up 5 bases and J gave up 2 bases; unmatched junction bases: 7. The CDR3 totals 16 residues. Per the germline V gene, CDR1 is SEHNR and CDR2 is FQNEAQ (reference sequence). CDR3 amino acids: CASSKGQGGTNEKLFF. In DNA form, the CDR3 reads TGTGCCAGCAGCAAAGGACAGGGAGGCACTAATGAAAAACTGTTTTTT.

The gene calls are TRBV5-4 and TRBJ1-3; the match to TRBD1 covers 8 bases. V shed 3 bases and J 6 bases; nucleotides not matched to a gene: 5. Germline V gives CDR1 SGHNT, CDR2 YYREEE (reference sequence). CDR3 length: 14 amino acids. CDR3 amino acids: CASSSDRAANTIYF. In DNA, the CDR3 is TGTGCCAGCAGCTCGGACAGGGCGGCAAACACCATATATTTT.

The gene calls are TRBV9 and TRBJ2-2; D may be TRBD2 (6 bases). The CDR3 is made up of 12 amino acids. The V gene's germline CDR1 is SGDLS and CDR2 YYNGEE. Trimming removed 3 bases from V and 8 bases from J, with 8 bases in between. The CDR3 protein is CASSETSGELFF. CDR3 nucleotide sequence: TGTGCCAGCAGCGAGACTAGTGGGGAGCTGTTTTTT.

This clone was seen a handful of times. The chain links TRBV30 to TRBJ1-4; 7 nucleotides match TRBD1. Germline V lookup: CDR1 GTSNPN, CDR2 SVGIG (reference sequence). Trimming removed 5 bases from V and 5 bases from J; junction bases left unmatched: 5. This CDR3 is 13 amino acids long. CDR3 DNA sequence: TGTGCCTGGTTCCGGGACAGCAATGAAAAACTGTTTTTT. This gives the protein CAWFRDSNEKLFF.

This chain joins TRBV6-6 and TRBJ1-2; 8 nucleotides line up with TRBD1. CDR3 size: 14 residues. The J segment lost 3 bases and the V segment lost 6 bases, leaving 6 bases of the junction unmatched. Germline CDR1 and CDR2: MNHNY and SVGAGI (reference sequence). CDR3: CASSADRVYYGYTF. The CDR3 DNA follows: TGTGCCAGCAGCGCGGACAGGGTTTACTATGGCTACACCTTC.

The chain employs TRBV27 and TRBJ1-6, with D maybe TRBD1 (6 bases). Germline V gene lookup returns CDR1 MNHEY and CDR2 SMNVEV (reference sequence). Deletions cut 1 base from V and 7 bases from J, with 11 bases between. CDR3 length: 15 amino acids. The CDR3 loop reads CASSLLITGNSPLHF. The CDR3 DNA reads TGTGCCAGCAGTTTATTGATTACAGGGAATTCACCCCTCCACTTT.

This clone was picked up a small number of times. The chain employs TRBV7-2 and TRBJ1-1; no firm D call. Germline V gives CDR1 SGHTA, CDR2 FQGNSA. The V end was cut by 4 bases, the J end by 4 bases, with 13 bases between. CDR3 size: 14 residues. CDR3 amino acids: CASSSTPFSTEAFF. As DNA, the CDR3 is TGTGCCAGCAGCTCAACACCCTTCAGCACTGAAGCTTTCTTT.

This clone was observed a single time. The chain uses TRBV9 and TRBJ2-7; 7 bases are shared with TRBD2. Germline V gives CDR1 SGDLS, CDR2 YYNGEE. Unmatched junction bases numbered 5, after V lost 0 bases and J lost 5 bases. The CDR3 is 14 residues long. In DNA form, the CDR3 reads TGTGCCAGCAGCGTAGTGGCTAGCGGCGACGAGCAGTACTTC. Its translation is CASSVVASGDEQYF.

This clone has more than one count but fewer than ten. The chain combines TRBV27 with TRBJ1-6; D possibly corresponds to TRBD1 (5 bases). Germline assignment: CDR1 MNHEY and CDR2 SMNVEV (reference sequence). Between the trimmed V and J ends, which lost 6 bases and 5 bases, there was a span of 11 bases. The CDR3 runs 14 residues. The CDR3 protein is CASRGGPNNSPLHF. As DNA, the CDR3 is TGTGCCAGCAGGGGGGGACCGAATAATTCACCCCTCCACTTT.

J is TRBJ1-1 and V is TRBV5-1, with TRBD1 identical over 7 bases. The CDR3 has 16 residues. After removal of 4 bases from V and 0 bases from J, the junction contained 9 bases not matched to a gene. Germline V lookup: CDR1 SGHRS, CDR2 YFSETQ. Written as DNA, the CDR3 is TGCGCCAGCAGCGGGGAAGGGGGCAAATTGAACACTGAAGCTTTCTTT. It codes for CASSGEGGKLNTEAFF.

This clone was seen a handful of times. The chain uses TRBV5-1 and TRBJ2-7; TRBD1 aligns across 8 bases. The CDR3 covers 15 residues. Germline V lookup: CDR1 SGHRS, CDR2 YFSETQ. The junction had 12 bases not matched to a gene; V was cut back by 4 bases and J by 6 bases. The CDR3 protein is CASSLLQGVWAEQYF. In nucleotides, the CDR3 is TGCGCCAGCAGCCTCCTACAGGGGGTATGGGCCGAGCAGTACTTC.

The sample holds a few counts of this clone. V is TRBV11-3 and J is TRBJ2-5, with 10 bases matching TRBD2. CDR3 length equals 17 residues. In germline, CDR1 is SGHNT, CDR2 YENEEA. V trimming: 4 bases; J trimming: 1 base; junction bases outside the gene matches: 9. The CDR3 bases are TGTGCCAGCAGCTATAGAGCGGGAGGGCAGTCCCAAGAGACCCAGTACTTC. The encoded protein is CASSYRAGGQSQETQYF.